The 28 T cell receptor beta chains reported below all come from one sample, sequenced in a study of technical replicates of blood from a handful of donors (TCRdb year 2017). Library preparation used the immunoSEQ multiplex PCR assay. TCRdb limited this immuneACCESS table to in-frame rearrangements with V and J called. A share of clones is missing; checked studies link under half to unresolved V genes, and the rest is unexplained. This sample comprises about 56,000 clones, roughly 95% of them detected only once. In total, the top ten clones hold about 4% of the sample. The sample taken for sequencing was PBMCs. The source is a human donor in good health. Some clones in this sample may be carry-over from other donors' samples.

The chain couples TRBV28 to TRBJ1-3, with a weak D call TRBD1 (5 bases). This CDR3 is 14 amino acids long. Germline V CDR1 and CDR2: MDHEN, SYDVKM. V lost 7 bases and J 0 bases, leaving 10 bases between the germline ends. The CDR3 sequence is CASIDSRSGNTIYF. CDR3 bases: TGTGCCAGCATTGACAGCCGCTCTGGAAACACCATATATTTT.

This clone occurred once. The J gene is TRBJ1-2, the V gene TRBV14; 8 nucleotides line up with TRBD1. Germline CDR1 is SGHDN and CDR2 is FVKESK. With 4 bases clipped from V and 6 bases from J, the junction kept 7 bases outside the gene matches. This CDR3 is built from 14 residues. The CDR3 here is CASSPGQGAHGYTF. CDR3 DNA sequence: TGTGCCAGCAGCCCCGGTCAGGGGGCTCATGGCTACACCTTC.

This clone has only one observation. The J gene is TRBJ2-2, the V gene TRBV4-3; 7 nucleotides align to TRBD2. Germline CDR1 and CDR2: LGHNA and YSLEER. V shed 0 bases and J 6 bases; nucleotides not matched to a gene: 16. This CDR3 spans 19 amino acids. CDR3 sequence reads: CASSQDWERRGTPAGELFF. CDR3 DNA sequence: TGCGCCAGCAGCCAAGATTGGGAGAGGCGGGGGACCCCCGCCGGGGAGCTGTTTTTT.

CDR3 in amino acids: CASSLWEGFSYNSPLHF. Here the CDR3 DNA reads TGTGCCAGCAGTTTATGGGAGGGTTTCTCCTATAATTCACCCCTCCACTTT. The gene calls are TRBV28 and TRBJ1-6; D not certain. CDR1 and CDR2 from the germline V gene are MDHEN and SYDVKM. CDR3 size: 17 residues. Trimming took 0 bases from V and 0 from J, leaving 9 bases between them.

The V gene is TRBV6-5, the J gene TRBJ1-1, with D possibly matching TRBD1 (5 bases). This CDR3 contains 13 residues. Germline V gene data show CDR1 as MNHEY and CDR2 as SVGAGI. Trimming took off 7 bases at V and 6 bases at J, with 15 bases between the two ends. The CDR3 DNA is TGTGCCAGCATCCTGGACGGGGGGGCTGAAGCTTTCTTT. Translating it yields CASILDGGAEAFF.

The V and J genes are TRBV11-2 and TRBJ2-5; tentative D call: TRBD2 (6 bases). Trimming stripped 5 bases from V and 2 bases from J, with 18 bases between. The CDR3 totals 16 residues. From germline, CDR1 is SGHAT and CDR2 FQNNGV. CDR3 protein: CASSLVGNGGQETQYF. For the CDR3, the DNA is TGTGCCAGCAGCCTGGTGGGGAATGGGGGGCAAGAGACCCAGTACTTC.

The genes are TRBV5-1 and TRBJ2-1, with 8 nucleotides matching TRBD2. Looked up from germline, CDR1 is SGHRS and CDR2 is YFSETQ. The CDR3 sequence is 16 residues long. V was pared by 5 bases and J by 6 bases, with 13 bases of the junction left unmatched. In DNA, the CDR3 is TGCGCCAGCAGTCACGACGGGGGGGCAAGAATCAATGAGCAGTTCTTC. Its translation: CASSHDGGARINEQFF.

The J gene is TRBJ2-7, the V gene TRBV7-7, with 8 bases matching TRBD1. V lost 5 bases to trimming and J lost 4 bases; unmatched junction nucleotides: 7. The CDR3 has 14 residues. Germline assignment: CDR1 SSHAT and CDR2 FNYEAQ (reference sequence). The CDR3, as DNA: TGTGCCAGCAGCAGAGGACAGGGAATGTACGAGCAGTACTTC. Its protein product is CASSRGQGMYEQYF.

The rearrangement links TRBV30 to TRBJ1-1; perhaps TRBD1 as D (6 bases). The CDR3 length is 13 residues. The germline V and J ends were trimmed by 8 bases and 6 bases, with 19 bases remaining between them. Germline lookup yields CDR1 GTSNPN and CDR2 SVGIG (reference sequence). CDR3 sequence reads: CALLSGEGAEAFF. Here the CDR3 DNA reads TGTGCCCTACTCTCGGGGGAGGGGGCTGAAGCTTTCTTT.

This rearrangement joins TRBV18 to TRBJ2-7; a possible D gene is TRBD2 (7 bases). Trimming pared 3 bases from V and 5 bases from J, leaving 14 bases between. The CDR3 contains 14 residues. The germline V gene has CDR1 KGHSH and CDR2 LQKENI. DNA for the CDR3: TGTGCCAGCTCACCCCTCGGGGGGCACAACGAGCAGTACTTC. This sequence encodes CASSPLGGHNEQYF.

CDR3 amino acids: CASRAPPGNEQFF. Written as DNA, the CDR3 is TGTGCCAGCAGAGCACCGCCTGGCAATGAGCAGTTCTTC. J is TRBJ2-1 and V is TRBV4-2; D is unresolved. Germline-derived CDR1 and CDR2 are LGHNA and YNFKEQ. This CDR3 has 13 amino acids. V lost 6 bases to trimming and J lost 6 bases, with 12 bases between them.

The rearrangement uses TRBV18 and TRBJ1-2; possible D gene TRBD1, 6 bases. This CDR3 comprises 13 residues. CDR1 is KGHSH and CDR2 is LQKENI in the germline V gene. V lost 2 bases to trimming and J lost 6 bases, with 10 bases between them. CDR3 DNA sequence: TGTGCCAGCTCACCAGGACAGTCGGATGGCTACACCTTC. Its translation is CASSPGQSDGYTF.

This rearrangement joins TRBV5-6 to TRBJ2-7, with 8 nucleotides matching TRBD1. Unmatched junction bases numbered 5, after V lost 2 bases and J lost 4 bases. The CDR3 is 14 residues long. CDR1 SGHDT and CDR2 YYEEEE come from the germline V gene. The CDR3 nucleotides read TGTGCCAGCAGCTTACTGGACAGGGAGTACGAGCAGTACTTC. It codes for CASSLLDREYEQYF. The full variable domain, its missing parts supplied by reference TRBV5-6 and TRBJ2-7, is DAGVTQSPTHLIKTRGQQVTLRCSPKSGHDTVSWYQQALGQGPQFIFQYYEEEERQRGNFPDRFSGHQFPNYSSELNVNALLLGDSALYLCASSLLDREYEQYFGPGTRLTVT.

This chain links TRBV7-2 with TRBJ1-2, with TRBD1 matching over 8 bases. Germline loops: CDR1 SGHTA, CDR2 FQGNSA. With V trimmed by 5 bases and J by 4 bases, 9 bases remained unmatched. The CDR3 extends over 15 amino acids. The CDR3 region has the DNA TGTGCCAGCAGCCCAGCCGGGACAGGAATCTATGGCTACACCTTC. It specifies CASSPAGTGIYGYTF.

The V gene is TRBV28, the J gene TRBJ1-2; the match to TRBD1 covers 11 bases. J gave up 3 bases and V 7 bases, and 13 bases lay outside the gene matches. The V gene's germline CDR1 is MDHEN and CDR2 SYDVKM. The CDR3 spans 17 residues. CDR3 protein: CASTSPGQGAFYYGYTF. CDR3 coding DNA: TGTGCCAGCACCTCCCCCGGACAGGGGGCCTTCTACTATGGCTACACCTTC.

A single count supports this clone. This chain links TRBV4-1 with TRBJ2-5, with TRBD2 matching 9 bases. CDR3 length equals 13 residues. J was trimmed by 5 bases and V by 4 bases; bases with no gene match: 2. Germline V gene data show CDR1 as MGHRA and CDR2 as YSYEKL. CDR3: CASSLAGVETQYF. The CDR3 DNA is TGCGCCAGCAGCCTAGCGGGAGTGGAGACCCAGTACTTC.

V and J are TRBV6-4 and TRBJ2-1, with D tentatively TRBD1 (7 bases). The germline CDR1 and CDR2 sequences are MRHNA and SNTAGT. Trimming pared 2 bases from V and 7 bases from J, leaving 9 bases between. The CDR3 totals 13 residues. The CDR3 DNA reads as TGTGCCAGCAGTGACGCAGGGGGGAATGAGCAGTTCTTC. Translating it yields CASSDAGGNEQFF.

This clone was observed once. This sequence joins TRBV29-1 and TRBJ2-5; tentative D call: TRBD1 (5 bases). The CDR3 is made up of 15 amino acids. Trimming took 3 bases from V and 3 from J, leaving 17 bases between them. Germline CDR1 is SQVTM and CDR2 is ANQGSEA. This CDR3 is CSVDFMGREEETQYF. The CDR3, as DNA: TGCAGCGTTGACTTTATGGGCAGGGAAGAAGAGACCCAGTACTTC.

The sample holds one count of this clone. The CDR3 loop is CAISESWTGGYTF. CDR3 bases: TGTGCCATCAGTGAGTCTTGGACAGGGGGCTACACCTTC. The gene calls are TRBV10-3 and TRBJ1-2; 8 bases match TRBD1. The germline V gene encodes CDR1 ENHRY and CDR2 SYGVKD. This CDR3 contains 13 residues. The trim removed 0 bases at V and 8 bases at J, leaving 2 bases unmatched.

The gene calls are TRBV4-3 and TRBJ2-7, with D tentatively TRBD2 (5 bases). The CDR3 is 17 amino acids. Germline V gives CDR1 LGHNA, CDR2 YSLEER. The V end was cut by 0 bases, the J end by 4 bases, with 19 bases between. This CDR3 is CASSQEVVASQAYEQYF. Written as DNA, the CDR3 is TGCGCCAGCAGCCAAGAGGTAGTAGCGTCCCAGGCTTACGAGCAGTACTTC.

The CDR3 nucleotides are TGCAGCGTTGACAGGGATCATGGCTACACCTTC. Its protein product is CSVDRDHGYTF. V and J are TRBV29-1 and TRBJ1-2; perhaps TRBD1 as D (5 bases). Germline loops: CDR1 SQVTM, CDR2 ANQGSEA. CDR3 length: 11 amino acids. Trimming cost V 3 bases and J 6 bases, with 8 bases left between them.

The J gene is TRBJ2-1, the V gene TRBV29-1; D perhaps matches TRBD2 (5 bases). V lost 3 bases and J 6 bases, leaving 9 bases between the germline ends. The CDR3 runs 12 residues. Germline V gene sequence: CDR1 SQVTM, CDR2 ANQGSEA. CDR3 loop: CSVEPGFNEQFF. The DNA of the CDR3 is TGCAGCGTTGAGCCGGGATTCAATGAGCAGTTCTTC.

The CDR3, as DNA: TGTGCCTGGAGCCGGGGGGCGAAGGGCTACACCTTC. It encodes CAWSRGAKGYTF. The rearrangement links TRBV30 to TRBJ1-2; weak D call: TRBD1 (6 bases). Germline CDR1 reads GTSNPN; CDR2 reads SVGIG (reference sequence). The CDR3 spans 12 residues. V shed 3 bases and J shed 8 bases, with 13 bases lying between them.

This chain joins TRBV6-5 and TRBJ2-3; 8 bases agree with TRBD1. Germline V gene lookup returns CDR1 MNHEY and CDR2 SVGAGI. V shed 0 bases and J 5 bases; nucleotides not matched to a gene: 4. The CDR3 spans 15 residues. The CDR3 coding sequence is TGTGCCAGCAGTTACTCTGGACAGGGAATAGATACGCAGTATTTT. This gives the protein CASSYSGQGIDTQYF.

The chain couples TRBV5-1 to TRBJ2-1; 10 bases agree with TRBD1. CDR3 length equals 13 residues. In germline, CDR1 is SGHRS, CDR2 YFSETQ. The V segment lost 4 bases and the J segment 6 bases; nucleotides outside the gene matches: 1. The CDR3 sequence is CASSRDRGNEQFF. CDR3 sequence (DNA): TGCGCCAGCAGCAGGGACAGGGGCAATGAGCAGTTCTTC.

The chain uses TRBV5-1 and TRBJ2-7; 7 positions agree with TRBD2. The CDR3 has 15 residues. Germline assignment: CDR1 SGHRS and CDR2 YFSETQ. V was pared by 3 bases and J by 0 bases, with 6 bases of the junction left unmatched. The CDR3 loop is CASSSGGLSSYEQYF. In nucleotides, the CDR3 is TGCGCCAGCAGCTCCGGGGGGTTGAGCTCCTACGAGCAGTACTTC.

The chain recombines TRBV10-1 with TRBJ2-5; D gene unclear. V was cut by 5 bases and J by 2 bases, with 9 bases left in between. Germline CDR1 is WNHNN and CDR2 is SYGVQD (reference sequence). The CDR3 is 13 amino acids. The CDR3: CASSPALQETQYF. As DNA, the CDR3 is TGCGCCAGCAGTCCGGCACTACAAGAGACCCAGTACTTC.

The chain combines TRBV7-2 with TRBJ2-3; 7 nucleotides match TRBD2. This CDR3 contains 14 residues. CDR1 and CDR2 (germline): SGHTA, FQGNSA. Trimming cost V 0 bases and J 3 bases; bases outside gene matches: 0. CDR3 region: CASSLAGLTDTQYF. The CDR3, as DNA: TGTGCCAGCAGCTTAGCGGGACTAACAGATACGCAGTATTTT.